This TCR beta chain was observed in a study of vaccination effects on CD4 cells after COVID-19 (dated by TCRdb to between 2022 and 2023). As for the study more broadly: Each participant got two doses of an mRNA SARS-CoV-2 vaccine, either BNT162b2 or mRNA-1273. Cultures from other donors in the study were sequenced using the Oncomine TCR Beta short-read assay on an Illumina iSeq 100. SARS-CoV-2 spike-specific CD4+ TCR repertoires were compared before and after mRNA vaccination in COVID-19 convalescent patients and in infection-naive vaccine recipients. A total of 9 to 11 COVID-19 convalescent patients and a few SARS-CoV-2-naive healthy vaccine recipients were included in the full study. The investigation overall reported the following: Both infection-induced and vaccine-induced clones contracted markedly at late post-vaccination timepoints, which is consistent with waning T cell responses. In healthy vaccine recipients, vaccine-induced clones were almost all SARS-CoV-2 mono-reactive, with only 1 of 255 cross-reactive with common cold coronaviruses. The study was limited by a small number of convalescent patients and lacked early post-infection timepoints.

Counted from cysteine to phenylalanine, this CDR3 has 15 amino acids. Kept here is only the CDR3 DNA, which spans 45 bases and is read in frame from base 1. The germline V gene (reference sequence) supplies CDR1 MNHEY and CDR2 SMNVEV. The V end loses 3 bases and the J end loses 8 bases, and a stretch of 19 bases separates them. Library preparation employed the immunoSEQ multiplex PCR assay. DNA from the cultured, isolated CD4+ T cells was subjected to TCR beta CDR3 sequencing. The published analysis was carried out like this. Non-productive TCR sequences were removed and reads were trimmed to the CDR3 region, keeping CDR3s of at least 7 amino acids. Antigen-specific clonotypes were identified using the MANAFEST web app by comparison of expansion in peptide wells against reference cultures. To be called positive, a clone needed expansion at FDR<0.05 compared with the reference and with all other wells, an odds ratio greater than 5, and a frequency greater than 0.1% in two replicate wells. Clonotypes significantly expanded in SARS-CoV-2 spike wells and in at least one common cold coronavirus spike condition were defined as cross-reactive. Levenshtein distance calculated with the stringdist R package was used to assess CDR3 similarity, and unrooted trees were constructed with ape in R 3.6.1. The source is immuneACCESS, and TCRdb retained only in-frame sequences with V and J called. Part of the clones is not carried over; for the studies checked, unresolved V genes explain less than half of this, and the remainder is unexplained. V and J calls and clone size are as listed in that table; D and trimming were resolved from the DNA. Within this sample are fewer than 85,000 clones, with over 70% of them counted one time only. The ten largest clonotypes hold over 9.5% of the sample.

To identify antigen-specific CD4+ T cell clonotypes by their expansion, the ViraFEST assay first stimulated PBMC with viral peptide pools and then applied TCR sequencing. After around 11 days of culture, CD4+ T cells were isolated with the EasySep CD4+ T cell isolation kit. None of the healthy vaccine recipients had a prior SARS-CoV-2 infection, which was confirmed by nucleocapsid antibody tests that came back negative both before and after vaccination. Each well held under 2.5 million PBMC cultured in IMDM containing around 5% human AB serum, 8.5 to 10 IU/ml IL-2 and gentamicin, along with around 9.1 ug/ml peptides. Half of the culture medium was replaced with fresh IL-2-containing medium on days 3 and 7. Each peptide stimulation condition was cultured in triplicate wells unless otherwise noted. PBMC were separated from whole blood using Ficoll-Paque Plus gradient centrifugation and were then either cryopreserved at -140C or used fresh. The spike proteins of SARS-CoV-2 and of the common cold coronaviruses HCoV-NL63, HCoV-OC43 and HCoV-229E were spanned by overlapping peptide pools. Genomic DNA was extracted from cultured CD4+ T cells with the QIAamp micro DNA kit.

As to this clone: Its antigen specificity is not known. No base-level quality is on record; no much larger clone is a single base apart.

The sample consisted of CD4+ T cells from PBMCs cultured with SARS-CoV-2 spike peptides, taken before COVID-19 vaccination. The cell subset or site label, as the study defines it: SARS-CoV-2 spike overlapping peptide pool stimulation. The TCR was taken from a human donor who received a COVID-19 vaccine. The rearranged segments are TRBV27 and TRBJ1-2; TRBD1 is perhaps the D gene, given 5 matching bases. The CDR3 has the sequence CASSLGPGYAGGYTF. DNA sequence: TGTGCCAGCAGTTTGGGGCCGGGATATGCGGGGGGCTACACCTTC.